The 21 T cell receptor beta chains below all came from one sample that was sequenced in a study of radiation and T cells in renal cell carcinoma. Time point denoted: blood 4 weeks post-SBRT, at nephrectomy. Specified treatment: 15 Gy SBRT to primary tumor, nephrectomy 4 weeks later. Clones were read by immunoSEQ multiplex PCR, and TCRdb kept only the in-frame ones, dropping some. The sample lists 60,000 to 95,000 clones, over 65% occurring once. Specimen: blood, collected from a patient whose treatment included radiotherapy and nephrectomy. The receptors shown here come from a woman aged 55-69 years with renal cell carcinoma.

CDR3 nucleotide sequence: TGTGCCAGCAGCAGGGCCCTATTAAATCAGCCCCAGCATTTT. This codes for CASSRALLNQPQHF. The chain carries TRBV28 and TRBJ1-5, with TRBD1 as a possible D gene (5 bases). Germline-derived CDR1 and CDR2 are MDHEN and SYDVKM. The V end was cut by 6 bases, the J end by 4 bases, with 13 bases between. The CDR3 is 14 residues long.

CDR3 sequence: CASSQDSFSGNTIYF. CDR3 coding DNA: TGTGCCAGCAGCCAAGACAGCTTCTCTGGAAACACCATATATTTT. The genes are TRBV4-2 and TRBJ1-3; D call uncertain. Looked up from germline, CDR1 is LGHNA and CDR2 is YNFKEQ. V lost 0 bases and J 0 bases, leaving 6 bases between the germline ends. This CDR3 spans 15 amino acids.

The rearrangement joins TRBV5-1 to TRBJ1-3; 8 positions match TRBD1. The V segment lost 1 base and the J segment 3 bases; nucleotides outside the gene matches: 6. The CDR3 consists of 16 residues. Germline V gene data show CDR1 as SGHRS and CDR2 as YFSETQ. CDR3 sequence reads: CASSLSTGGFGNTIYF. For the CDR3, the DNA is TGCGCCAGCAGCTTGAGTACAGGGGGTTTTGGAAACACCATATATTTT.

V usage is TRBV30 and J usage is TRBJ2-5; D tentatively fits TRBD1 or TRBD2 (5 bases each). V shed 4 bases and J shed 1 base, with 19 bases lying between them. Germline loops: CDR1 GTSNPN, CDR2 SVGIG (reference sequence). The length of the CDR3 is 16 residues. Here the CDR3 reads CAWNPRDPEPQETQYF. The CDR3 DNA reads as TGTGCCTGGAATCCCCGGGACCCCGAGCCCCAAGAGACCCAGTACTTC.

V and J are TRBV6-5 and TRBJ1-2; D may be TRBD1 (5 bases). CDR1 is MNHEY, CDR2 SVGAGI, per germline. This CDR3 spans 14 amino acids. The ends were cut back, 6 bases at V and 7 bases at J, with 18 bases in the middle. CDR3 region: CASRPPFWTRGYTF. CDR3 coding DNA: TGTGCCAGCAGGCCCCCGTTCTGGACACGTGGCTACACCTTC.

The chain is built from TRBV7-6 and TRBJ2-7; no firm D call. CDR3 size: 12 residues. The germline V and J ends were trimmed by 3 bases and 7 bases, with 10 bases remaining between them. The germline V gene encodes CDR1 SGHVS and CDR2 FNYEAQ. As DNA, the CDR3 is TGTGCCAGCAGCTTTTCGGGTATGGAGCAGTACTTC. As protein: CASSFSGMEQYF.

CDR3 sequence (DNA): TGCAGCGTTGAAGAGGAAGGGCCGGGAGTCCTGACTTTC. Translation gives CSVEEEGPGVLTF. The genes are TRBV29-1 and TRBJ2-6, with D tentatively TRBD2 (5 bases). The CDR3 is 13 residues long. Germline assignment: CDR1 SQVTM and CDR2 ANQGSEA. Deletions cut 0 bases from V and 13 bases from J, with 13 bases between.

The V gene is TRBV10-3, the J gene TRBJ2-3; D gene uncertain. V was pared by 0 bases and J by 0 bases, with 7 bases between. Germline loops: CDR1 ENHRY, CDR2 SYGVKD. The CDR3 covers 15 residues. The CDR3 spells CAISESPSSTDTQYF. As DNA, the CDR3 is TGTGCCATCAGTGAGTCGCCGTCTAGCACAGATACGCAGTATTTT.

This rearrangement joins TRBV6-6 to TRBJ1-6; the D gene is possibly TRBD1 (6 bases). The V end was cut by 5 bases, the J end by 3 bases, with 11 bases between. Germline V gene sequence: CDR1 MNHNY, CDR2 SVGAGI (reference sequence). CDR3 size: 15 residues. CDR3 residues: CASSPWTDYNSPLHF. CDR3 in DNA: TGTGCCAGCAGTCCCTGGACAGACTATAATTCACCCCTCCACTTT.

The chain has TRBV4-3 and TRBJ2-7; 8 positions match TRBD1. Trimming removed 2 bases from V and 3 bases from J; junction bases left unmatched: 6. CDR1 is LGHNA, CDR2 YSLEER, per germline. This CDR3 contains 15 residues. The CDR3, as DNA: TGCGCCAGCAGCCAACGGACAGGGAACAACTACGAGCAGTACTTC. Translated: CASSQRTGNNYEQYF.

This clone occurred a few times. This rearrangement joins TRBV6-6 to TRBJ1-3, with D tentatively TRBD1 (5 bases). This CDR3 has 12 residues. With 6 bases removed from V and 4 bases from J, the gap between germline ends came to 7 bases. The germline V gene encodes CDR1 MNHNY and CDR2 SVGAGI (reference sequence). The CDR3 is CASRDTGNTIYF. The DNA of the CDR3 is TGTGCCAGCAGGGACACGGGAAACACCATATATTTT.

The gene calls are TRBV25-1 and TRBJ1-2; 9 bases fit TRBD1. The germline V gene encodes CDR1 MGHDK and CDR2 SYGVNS. There are 13 residues in the CDR3. V shed 6 bases, J shed 3 bases, and the junction held 2 bases outside the gene matches. The CDR3 here is CASSGQGYYGYTF. Written as DNA, the CDR3 is TGTGCCAGCAGCGGACAGGGGTACTATGGCTACACCTTC.

V gene TRBV7-3 combines with J gene TRBJ2-1, with unresolved D. CDR1 is SGHTA and CDR2 is FQGTGA in the germline V gene. V was trimmed by 1 base and J by 1 base, leaving 5 bases between them. This CDR3 comprises 14 residues. CDR3 sequence (DNA): TGTGCCAGCAGCTTAAGTGAATCCTACAATGAGCAGTTCTTC. Residues: CASSLSESYNEQFF.

The chain joins TRBV28 to TRBJ2-5; no clear D. The CDR3 contains 13 residues. V dropped 5 bases and J dropped 5 bases, with 12 bases sitting between them. Germline CDR1 and CDR2: MDHEN and SYDVKM. CDR3 in amino acids: CASSRQNLETQYF. As DNA, the CDR3 is TGTGCCAGCAGTCGCCAAAATCTTGAGACCCAGTACTTC.

The chain carries TRBV29-1 and TRBJ1-3; unclear D gene. CDR1 and CDR2 (germline): SQVTM, ANQGSEA. The CDR3 is made up of 11 amino acids. V dropped 7 bases and J dropped 0 bases, with 4 bases sitting between them. CDR3: CSALSGNTIYF. CDR3 in DNA: TGCAGCGCTCTCTCTGGAAACACCATATATTTT. The full variable domain, with the rest looked up from reference TRBV29-1 and TRBJ1-3, is SAVISQKPSRDICQRGTSLTIQCQVDSQVTMMFWYRQQPGQSLTLIATANQGSEATYESGFVIDKFPISRPNLTFSTLTVSNMSPEDSSIYLCSALSGNTIYFGEGSWLTVV.

The chain is built from TRBV19 and TRBJ2-2, with 14 bases lining up with TRBD2. The J segment lost 4 bases and the V segment lost 3 bases, leaving 10 bases of the junction unmatched. Germline loops: CDR1 LNHDA, CDR2 SQIVND (reference sequence). The CDR3 extends over 19 amino acids. The CDR3 spells CASSMGPGTSGSFTGELFF. The DNA of the CDR3 is TGTGCCAGTAGTATGGGTCCCGGGACTAGCGGGAGTTTCACCGGGGAGCTGTTTTTT.

This chain uses TRBV19 with TRBJ2-7; D uncertain. Trimming took off 1 base at V and 6 bases at J, with 13 bases between the two ends. From germline, CDR1 is LNHDA and CDR2 SQIVND (reference sequence). The CDR3 runs to 14 residues. CDR3 sequence reads: CASSIVSASGEQYF. CDR3 sequence (DNA): TGTGCCAGTAGTATAGTGTCGGCTTCGGGCGAGCAGTACTTC. Complete variable domain (other parts from reference TRBV19 and TRBJ2-7): DGGITQSPKYLFRKEGQNVTLSCEQNLNHDAMYWYRQDPGQGLRLIYYSQIVNDFQKGDIAEGYSVSREKKESFPLTVTSAQKNPTAFYLCASSIVSASGEQYFGPGTRLTVT.

The chain couples TRBV6-5 to TRBJ1-1; TRBD1 matches 8 bases. The CDR3 sequence is 14 residues long. Unmatched junction bases numbered 3, after V lost 0 bases and J lost 6 bases. In germline, CDR1 is MNHEY, CDR2 SVGAGI. CDR3 in amino acids: CASSYSMTGAEAFF. As DNA, the CDR3 is TGTGCCAGCAGTTACTCGATGACAGGGGCTGAAGCTTTCTTT.

V usage is TRBV6-5 and J usage is TRBJ2-7; D may match TRBD1 or TRBD2 (5 bases each). The V gene lost 2 bases and the J gene lost 3 bases, with 11 bases spanning the gap. Germline CDR1 is MNHEY and CDR2 is SVGAGI. The length of the CDR3 is 14 residues. The chain's CDR3 is CASSYQGAGYEQYF. CDR3 coding DNA: TGTGCCAGCAGTTACCAGGGAGCTGGCTACGAGCAGTACTTC.

The chain combines TRBV5-1 with TRBJ2-3, with 7 nucleotides matching TRBD2. The CDR3 totals 16 residues. V lost 4 bases and J lost 1; bases outside the gene matches: 9. The germline V gene has CDR1 SGHRS and CDR2 YFSETQ. CDR3 residues: CASSPGAGEGTDTQYF. CDR3 bases: TGCGCCAGCAGCCCCGGGGCGGGAGAGGGCACAGATACGCAGTATTTT.

The V and J genes are TRBV28 and TRBJ1-6; 7 bases match TRBD1. The CDR3 is made up of 17 amino acids. From germline, CDR1 is MDHEN and CDR2 SYDVKM. V shed 6 bases, J shed 5 bases, and the junction held 13 bases outside the gene matches. The CDR3 DNA follows: TGTGCCAGCAGGATGCTGGGAGGGGGCGAGCATAATTCACCCCTCCACTTT. Translated: CASRMLGGGEHNSPLHF.